This T cell receptor (beta chain) was sequenced for a study of blood T cell repertoires in COVID-19. On the study more broadly: The United States, Italy and Spain were the sources of the acute and convalescent COVID-19 samples. PBMCs, B-cell-depleted T cells, or T cells provided the cDNA or gDNA that made up the material.

Authors' analysis steps: Reference gene primer amplification gave estimated nucleated cell counts. The protocol was immunoSEQ multiplex PCR, while the TCRdb copy is restricted to in-frame clones and leaves out a portion. From that table come the V and J calls and clone size; the DNA was used to work out D and trimming. The data hold 140,000 to 150,000 clones, with 87% observed a single time. CDR3 size: 17 residues. Losses at the gene ends were 4 bases for V and 1 base for J; bases not matched to a gene: 8. CDR1 is SGHNT and CDR2 is YYREEE in the germline V gene (reference sequence). The material sequenced was peripheral blood. The receptor was isolated from a man at least 80 years old with acute or convalescent COVID-19. The V call is TRBV5-4, the J call TRBJ2-5; 12 nucleotides align to TRBD2. The DNA of the CDR3 is TGTGCCAGCAGCCGCGCCCCGGGACTAGCGGGCCAAGAGACCCAGTACTTC. The encoded protein is CASSRAPGLAGQETQYF. The full variable domain, its missing parts supplied by reference TRBV5-4 and TRBJ2-5, is ETGVTQSPTHLIKTRGQQVTLRCSSQSGHNTVSWYQQALGQGPQFIFQYYREEENGRGNFPPRFSGLQFPNYSSELNVNALELDDSALYLCASSRAPGLAGQETQYFGPGTRLLVL.